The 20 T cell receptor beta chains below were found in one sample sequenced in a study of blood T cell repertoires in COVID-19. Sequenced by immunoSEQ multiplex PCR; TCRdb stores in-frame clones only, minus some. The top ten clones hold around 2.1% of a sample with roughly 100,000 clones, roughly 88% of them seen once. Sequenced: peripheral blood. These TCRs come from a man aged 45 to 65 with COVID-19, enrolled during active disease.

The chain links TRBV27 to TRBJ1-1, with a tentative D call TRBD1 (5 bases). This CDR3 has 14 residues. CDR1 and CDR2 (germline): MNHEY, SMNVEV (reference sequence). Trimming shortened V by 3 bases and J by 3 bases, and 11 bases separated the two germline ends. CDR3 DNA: TGTGCCAGCAGTTTGAAAAGGGGTGACACTGAAGCTTTCTTT. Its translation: CASSLKRGDTEAFF.

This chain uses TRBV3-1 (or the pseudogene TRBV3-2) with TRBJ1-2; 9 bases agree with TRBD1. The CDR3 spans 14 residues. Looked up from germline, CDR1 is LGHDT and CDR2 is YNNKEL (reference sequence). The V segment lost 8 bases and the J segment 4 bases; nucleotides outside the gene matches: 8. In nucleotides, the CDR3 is TGTGCCAGCTCCGTGACAGGGGGATTCTATGGCTACACCTTC. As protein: CASSVTGGFYGYTF.

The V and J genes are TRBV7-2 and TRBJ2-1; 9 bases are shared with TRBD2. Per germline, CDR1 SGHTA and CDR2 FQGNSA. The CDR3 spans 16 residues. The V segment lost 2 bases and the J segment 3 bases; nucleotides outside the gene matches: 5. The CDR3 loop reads CASSLRAGGNYNEQFF. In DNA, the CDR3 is TGTGCCAGCAGCTTACGAGCGGGGGGAAACTACAATGAGCAGTTCTTC.

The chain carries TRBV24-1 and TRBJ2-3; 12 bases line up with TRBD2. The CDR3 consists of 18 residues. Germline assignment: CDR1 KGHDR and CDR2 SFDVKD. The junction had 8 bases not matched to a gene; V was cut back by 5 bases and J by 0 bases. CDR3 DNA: TGTGCCACCAGTGGACCTAGCGGGGGGGCCTCTAGCACAGATACGCAGTATTTT. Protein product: CATSGPSGGASSTDTQYF.

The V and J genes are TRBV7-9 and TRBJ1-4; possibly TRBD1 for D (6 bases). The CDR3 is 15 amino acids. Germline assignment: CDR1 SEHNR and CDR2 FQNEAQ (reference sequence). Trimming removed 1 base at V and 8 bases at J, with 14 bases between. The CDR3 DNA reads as TGTGCCAGCAGCTTAGGCGAGGGACAAGTAGAAAAACTGTTTTTT. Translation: CASSLGEGQVEKLFF. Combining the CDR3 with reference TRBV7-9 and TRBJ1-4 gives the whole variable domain DTGVSQNPRHKITKRGQNVTFRCDPISEHNRLYWYRQTLGQGPEFLTYFQNEAQLEKSRLLSDRFSAERPKGSFSTLEIQRTEQGDSAMYLCASSLGEGQVEKLFFGSGTQLSVL.

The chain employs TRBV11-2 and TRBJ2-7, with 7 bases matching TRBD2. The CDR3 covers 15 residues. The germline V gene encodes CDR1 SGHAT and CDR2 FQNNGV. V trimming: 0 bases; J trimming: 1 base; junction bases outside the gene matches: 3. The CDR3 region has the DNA TGTGCCAGCAGCTTAGAAAGGACTAGTTCCTACGAGCAGTACTTC. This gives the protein CASSLERTSSYEQYF.

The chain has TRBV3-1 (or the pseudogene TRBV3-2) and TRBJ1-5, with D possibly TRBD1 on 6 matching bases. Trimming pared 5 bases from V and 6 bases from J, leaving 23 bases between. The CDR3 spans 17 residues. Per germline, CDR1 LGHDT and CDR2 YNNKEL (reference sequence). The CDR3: CASSGGLRTELSQPQHF. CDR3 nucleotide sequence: TGTGCCAGCAGCGGCGGATTAAGGACAGAACTCAGTCAGCCCCAGCATTTT.

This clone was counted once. The CDR3 coding sequence is TGTGCCAGCAGCTTTTGGGGCCTTATGAACACTGAAGCTTTCTTT. Translated: CASSFWGLMNTEAFF. The rearrangement joins TRBV7-2 to TRBJ1-1, with D possibly being TRBD1 (5 bases). The V end was cut by 3 bases, the J end by 0 bases, with 11 bases between. The CDR3 is 15 residues long. Germline V gives CDR1 SGHTA, CDR2 FQGNSA.

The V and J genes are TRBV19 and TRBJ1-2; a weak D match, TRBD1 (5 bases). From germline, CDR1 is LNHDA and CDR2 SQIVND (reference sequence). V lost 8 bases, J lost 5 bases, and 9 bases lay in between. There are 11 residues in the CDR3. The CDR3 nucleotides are TGTGCCAGTCAGTCAGGGTATGGCTACACCTTC. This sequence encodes CASQSGYGYTF. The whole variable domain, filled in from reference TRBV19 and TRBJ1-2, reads DGGITQSPKYLFRKEGQNVTLSCEQNLNHDAMYWYRQDPGQGLRLIYYSQIVNDFQKGDIAEGYSVSREKKESFPLTVTSAQKNPTAFYLCASQSGYGYTFGSGTRLTVV.

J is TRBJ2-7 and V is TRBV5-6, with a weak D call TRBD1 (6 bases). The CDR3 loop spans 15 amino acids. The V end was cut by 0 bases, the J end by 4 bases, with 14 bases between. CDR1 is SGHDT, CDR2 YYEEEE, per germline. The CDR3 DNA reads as TGTGCCAGCAGCTTGGTGGATGGGGGCAGTTACGAGCAGTACTTC. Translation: CASSLVDGGSYEQYF. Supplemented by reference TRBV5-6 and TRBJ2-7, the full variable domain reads DAGVTQSPTHLIKTRGQQVTLRCSPKSGHDTVSWYQQALGQGPQFIFQYYEEEERQRGNFPDRFSGHQFPNYSSELNVNALLLGDSALYLCASSLVDGGSYEQYFGPGTRLTVT.

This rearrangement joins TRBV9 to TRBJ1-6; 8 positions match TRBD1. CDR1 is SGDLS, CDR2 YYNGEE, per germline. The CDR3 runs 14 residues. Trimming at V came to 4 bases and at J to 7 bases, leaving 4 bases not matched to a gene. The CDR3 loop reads CASSQQGGNSPLHF. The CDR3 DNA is TGTGCCAGCAGCCAACAGGGGGGGAATTCACCCCTCCACTTT.

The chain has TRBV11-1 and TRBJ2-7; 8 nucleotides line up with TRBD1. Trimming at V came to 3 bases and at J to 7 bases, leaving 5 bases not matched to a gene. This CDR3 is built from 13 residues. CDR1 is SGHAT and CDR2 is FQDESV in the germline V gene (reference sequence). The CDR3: CASSFQGAIEQYF. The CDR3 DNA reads TGTGCCAGCAGCTTTCAGGGGGCGATTGAGCAGTACTTC. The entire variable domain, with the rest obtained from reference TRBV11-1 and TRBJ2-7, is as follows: EAEVAQSPRYKITEKSQAVAFWCDPISGHATLYWYRQILGQGPELLVQFQDESVVDDSQLPKDRFSAERLKGVDSTLKIQPAELGDSAMYLCASSFQGAIEQYFGPGTRLTVT.

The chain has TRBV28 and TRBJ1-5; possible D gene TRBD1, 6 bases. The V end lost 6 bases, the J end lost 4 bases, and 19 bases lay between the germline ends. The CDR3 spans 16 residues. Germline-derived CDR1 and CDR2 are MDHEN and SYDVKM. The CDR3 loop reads CASSRIGGGRNQPQHF. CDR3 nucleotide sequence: TGTGCCAGCAGCCGTATAGGGGGGGGACGGAATCAGCCCCAGCATTTT.

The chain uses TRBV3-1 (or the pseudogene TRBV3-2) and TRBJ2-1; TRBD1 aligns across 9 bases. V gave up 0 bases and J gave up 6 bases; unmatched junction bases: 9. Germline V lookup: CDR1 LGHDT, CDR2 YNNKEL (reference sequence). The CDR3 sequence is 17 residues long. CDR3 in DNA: TGTGCCAGCAGCCAAGACGGCTTGGACAGGGGTGGCAATGAGCAGTTCTTC. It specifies CASSQDGLDRGGNEQFF.

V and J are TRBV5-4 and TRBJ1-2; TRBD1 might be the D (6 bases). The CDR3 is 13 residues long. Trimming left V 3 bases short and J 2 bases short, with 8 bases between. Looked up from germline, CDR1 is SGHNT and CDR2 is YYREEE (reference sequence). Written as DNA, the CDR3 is TGTGCCAGCAGCTCAACAGGGAACTATGGCTACACCTTC. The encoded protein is CASSSTGNYGYTF.

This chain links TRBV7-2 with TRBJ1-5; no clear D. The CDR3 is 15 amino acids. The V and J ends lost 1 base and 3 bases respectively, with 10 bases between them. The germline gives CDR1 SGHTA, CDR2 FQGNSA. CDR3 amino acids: CASSLEAGLNQPQHF. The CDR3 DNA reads TGTGCCAGCAGCTTAGAGGCAGGCCTCAATCAGCCCCAGCATTTT.

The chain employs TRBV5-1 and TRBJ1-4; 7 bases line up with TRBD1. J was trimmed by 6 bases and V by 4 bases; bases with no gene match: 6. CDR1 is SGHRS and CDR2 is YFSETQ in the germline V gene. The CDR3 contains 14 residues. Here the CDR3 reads CASSEGALDEKLFF. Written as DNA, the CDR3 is TGCGCCAGCAGCGAGGGGGCGCTTGATGAAAAACTGTTTTTT.

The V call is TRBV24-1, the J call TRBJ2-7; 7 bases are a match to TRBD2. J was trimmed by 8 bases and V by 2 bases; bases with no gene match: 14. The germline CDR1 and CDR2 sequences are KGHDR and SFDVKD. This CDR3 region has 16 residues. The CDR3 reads CATSDSPSGGTGKQYF. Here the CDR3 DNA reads TGTGCCACCAGTGATTCCCCCTCCGGGGGGACTGGGAAGCAGTACTTC.

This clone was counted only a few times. In nucleotides, the CDR3 is TGTGCCAGCAGCTTAACAGGGGAAGACTACACCTTC. Translation gives CASSLTGEDYTF. V gene TRBV7-3 combines with J gene TRBJ1-2, with D tentatively TRBD1 (5 bases). The V end was cut by 0 bases, the J end by 10 bases, with 9 bases between. CDR1 and CDR2 (germline): SGHTA, FQGTGA. The CDR3 covers 12 residues. Together with reference TRBV7-3 and TRBJ1-2, the CDR3 gives the full variable domain: GAGVSQTPSNKVTEKGKYVELRCDPISGHTALYWYRQSLGQGPEFLIYFQGTGAADDSGLPNDRFFAVRPEGSVSTLKIQRTERGDSAVYLCASSLTGEDYTFGSGTRLTVV.

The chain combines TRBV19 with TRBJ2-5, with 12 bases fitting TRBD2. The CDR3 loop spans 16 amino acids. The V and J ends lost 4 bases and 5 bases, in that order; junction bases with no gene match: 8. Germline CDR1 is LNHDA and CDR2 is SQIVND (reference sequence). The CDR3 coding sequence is TGTGCCAGTAGTAGGTCTAGCGGGGGGGCTTTGGAGACCCAGTACTTC. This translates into CASSRSSGGALETQYF.